This is a list of T cell receptor beta chains from one sample in a study of patients and donors after allogeneic stem cell transplantation. Using its own MiXCR run on the RT-PCR reads, TCRdb lists one record per CDR3 protein. Of 400,000 to 450,000 distinct CDR3 sequences listed, 16% are singletons. Sequencing input: blood, either unsorted or a sorted T cell fraction (not recorded which). The receptors originated from a human donor who was either an allogeneic HSCT recipient or a stem cell or donor lymphocyte infusion donor (not recorded which). It is not recorded whose cells these are; they may come from a transplant donor. CDR3s include the opening cysteine and the closing phenylalanine or tryptophan. A D gene is named only where the DNA matches it firmly. A row's size may be missing; if present it is once, few, many or a size class.

>few|TRBV7-9|.|TRBJ2-1
CASSSSLRGYNEQFF
TGTGCCAGCAGCTCCTCATTAAGGGGCTACAATGAGCAGTTCTTC
>.|TRBV19|TRBD2|TRBJ2-2
CASSPSGRNTGELFF
TGTGCCAGTAGCCCTAGCGGGAGGAACACCGGGGAGCTGTTTTTT
>.|TRBV19|.|TRBJ2-7
CASSDQRRGSYEQYF
TGTGCCAGTAGTGACCAGCGGCGGGGCTCCTACGAGCAGTACTTC
>.|TRBV5-1|.|TRBJ1-5
CASSLGGVRGQPQHF
TGCGCCAGCAGCTTGGGAGGGGTCCGAGGTCAGCCCCAGCATTTT
>few|TRBV11-1|TRBD1|TRBJ2-2
CASSLVADRGFSGELFF
TGTGCCAGCAGCTTAGTCGCGGACAGGGGATTTTCCGGGGAGCTGTTTTTT
>.|TRBV6-1|.|TRBJ2-7
CASSRLPTGASAYEQYF
TGTGCCAGCAGCCGTTTGCCCACAGGGGCTAGCGCCTACGAGCAGTACTTC
>many|TRBV5-1|TRBD1|TRBJ2-1
CASSPTGAQFSYNEQFF
TGCGCCAGCAGCCCTACAGGGGCACAATTCTCCTACAATGAGCAGTTCTTC
>few|TRBV12-3/TRBV12-4|.|TRBJ2-4
CASSPGMIAKNIQYF
TGTGCCAGCAGCCCAGGGATGATAGCCAAAAACATTCAGTACTTC
>few|TRBV7-6|.|TRBJ1-2
CASSLGEGPVKYGYTF
TGTGCCAGCAGCTTAGGGGAGGGGCCGGTGAAATATGGCTACACCTTC
>.|TRBV5-1|.|TRBJ2-6
CASSLSLGANVLTF
TGCGCCAGCAGCTTGTCACTTGGGGCCAACGTCCTGACTTTC
>.|TRBV7-9|.|TRBJ2-5
CASNRPGTGIETQYF
TGTGCCAGCAATCGGCCGGGCACAGGGATAGAGACCCAGTACTTC
>few|TRBV6-1|TRBD1|TRBJ1-3
CASSEAPQGANSGNTIYF
TGTGCCAGCAGTGAAGCTCCACAGGGGGCCAACTCTGGAAACACCATATATTTT
>few|TRBV12-3/TRBV12-4|.|TRBJ1-2
CASSLELGPYGYTF
TGTGCCAGCAGTTTAGAACTGGGGCCCTATGGCTACACCTTC
>few|TRBV14|.|TRBJ2-7
CASSQDSNRAYEQYF
TGTGCCAGCAGCCAAGATTCGAACAGGGCCTACGAGCAGTACTTC
>few|TRBV15|TRBD2|TRBJ2-3
CATEGHDGGALDTQYF
TGTGCCACCGAGGGGCACGACGGGGGGGCCTTAGATACGCAGTATTTT
>.|TRBV20-1|.|TRBJ1-2
CSATDTYGYTF
TGCAGTGCCACAGACACTTATGGCTACACCTTC
>few|TRBV5-1|.|TRBJ1-2
CASSLHANYGYTF
TGCGCCAGCAGCCTCCATGCTAACTATGGCTACACCTTC
>few|TRBV7-9|TRBD2|TRBJ2-7
CASSPKRGGSYEQYF
TGTGCCAGCAGCCCTAAGCGGGGGGGCTCCTACGAGCAGTACTTC
>.|TRBV18|TRBD2|TRBJ2-1
CASSLSTSGRYNEQFF
TGTGCCAGCTCACTCTCGACTAGCGGGAGATACAATGAGCAGTTCTTC
>.|TRBV18|.|TRBJ2-2
CASSLVWRVITGELFF
TGTGCCAGCTCCCTTGTTTGGCGGGTCATCACCGGGGAGCTGTTTTTT
>few|TRBV20-1|.|TRBJ2-1
CSGVWPRRGGKINEQFF
TGCAGTGGCGTCTGGCCAAGGAGGGGTGGGAAAATAAATGAGCAGTTCTTC
>.|TRBV7-2|.|TRBJ1-5
CASSLRIWNQPQHF
TGTGCCAGCAGCTTACGGATTTGGAATCAGCCCCAGCATTTT
>few|TRBV6-5|.|TRBJ1-2
CASQRGSGGYTF
TGTGCCAGCCAGCGGGGAAGTGGTGGCTACACCTTC
>.|TRBV11-2|.|TRBJ2-7
CASSRGRFEDEQYF
TGTGCCAGCAGCCGAGGACGGTTTGAGGACGAGCAGTACTTC
>few|TRBV2|.|TRBJ2-1
CASSELQASSGEQFF
TGTGCCAGCAGTGAGTTACAGGCTAGCTCGGGTGAGCAGTTCTTC
>few|TRBV6-1|TRBD1|TRBJ1-4
CAAGQGADEKLFF
TGTGCCGCCGGACAGGGGGCGGATGAAAAACTGTTTTTT
>.|TRBV7-2|TRBD2|TRBJ2-2
CASGPRGGQTGELFF
TGTGCCAGCGGCCCCCGGGGGGGGCAAACCGGGGAGCTGTTTTTT
>few|TRBV5-5|.|TRBJ2-7
CASSLGRLGAHGEQYF
TGTGCCAGCAGCTTGGGACGCCTCGGGGCCCACGGAGAGCAGTACTTC
>.|TRBV5-6|.|TRBJ2-7
CASSLRPGGSYEQYF
TGTGCCAGCAGCTTGAGACCCGGGGGTAGTTACGAGCAGTACTTC
>.|TRBV12-3/TRBV12-4|.|TRBJ1-2
CASSPSDQHLYGYTF
TGTGCCAGCAGTCCCTCAGATCAGCATCTCTATGGCTACACCTTC
>.|TRBV20-1|TRBD2|TRBJ2-5
CSARTHRTSGSGETQYF
TGCAGTGCTAGAACCCATCGGACTAGCGGGAGTGGGGAGACCCAGTACTTC
>few|TRBV15|.|TRBJ1-4
CATRGYSSNEKLFF
TGTGCCACCAGGGGATACTCGTCGAATGAAAAACTGTTTTTT
>few|TRBV30|.|TRBJ1-2
CAWGQAAHLGYTF
TGTGCCTGGGGGCAGGCAGCCCATCTTGGCTACACCTTC
>.|TRBV27|TRBD1|TRBJ2-7
CASRPGQGVGEQYF
TGTGCCAGCAGGCCGGGACAGGGGGTAGGAGAGCAGTACTTC
>.|TRBV5-4|TRBD2|TRBJ2-3
CASSLAGRIAGATDTQYF
TGTGCCAGCAGCTTGGCCGGGCGGATAGCGGGAGCCACAGATACGCAGTATTTT
>.|TRBV7-8|.|TRBJ2-7
CASSLFENYEQYF
TGTGCCAGCAGCCTGTTCGAGAACTACGAGCAGTACTTC
>.|TRBV2|.|TRBJ2-5
CASSDSRETQYF
TGTGCCAGCAGCGACAGTAGGGAGACCCAGTACTTC
>few|TRBV24-1|.|TRBJ2-5
CATSEGRAQETQYF
TGTGCCACCAGTGAGGGCAGGGCTCAAGAGACCCAGTACTTC
>.|TRBV29-1|.|TRBJ1-2
CSVEVDSSPYGYTF
TGCAGCGTTGAGGTCGACAGCTCCCCCTATGGCTACACCTTC
>.|TRBV9|TRBD1|TRBJ1-2
CASSSTGGGYTF
TGTGCCAGCAGCTCCACAGGGGGAGGCTACACCTTC
>.|TRBV9|TRBD2|TRBJ2-1
CASSGGGGFYNEQFF
TGTGCCAGCAGCGGCGGGGGGGGATTCTACAATGAGCAGTTCTTC
>few|TRBV2|TRBD2|TRBJ2-7
CASSDSGLAGVSYEQYF
TGTGCCAGCAGTGATTCGGGGCTAGCGGGAGTCTCCTACGAGCAGTACTTC
>.|TRBV6-2/TRBV6-3|.|TRBJ2-4
CASSYRTGAKNIQYF
TGTGCCAGCAGTTACCGGACGGGGGCCAAAAACATTCAGTACTTC
>few|TRBV4-1|.|TRBJ1-2
CASSATQGETNYGYTF
TGCGCCAGCAGCGCAACACAGGGAGAAACCAACTATGGCTACACCTTC
>few|TRBV11-3|TRBD1|TRBJ1-1
CASSLRTGENTEAFF
TGTGCCAGCAGCTTACGGACAGGGGAGAACACTGAAGCTTTCTTT
>few|TRBV29-1|TRBD2|TRBJ2-1
CSVAILGGRDYNEQFF
TGCAGCGTTGCCATTCTTGGAGGGAGGGATTACAATGAGCAGTTCTTC
>.|TRBV12-3/TRBV12-4|.|TRBJ1-5
CASSLGAGRQPQHF
TGTGCCAGCAGTTTAGGGGCAGGGCGTCAGCCCCAGCATTTT
>many|TRBV11-2|.|TRBJ1-3
CASSLVPGNTIYF
TGTGCCAGCAGCTTAGTACCCGGAAACACCATATATTTT
>few|TRBV7-7|.|TRBJ2-5
CASSSKVGLETQYF
TGTGCTAGCAGCTCCAAGGTGGGGTTGGAAACCCAGTACTTC
>few|TRBV5-1|TRBD1|TRBJ1-2
CASSLDGTGGGYTF
TGCGCCAGCAGCTTGGACGGGACAGGGGGCGGCTACACCTTC
>.|TRBV7-9|TRBD1|TRBJ2-7
CASSLKAGGGEQYF
TGTGCCAGCAGCTTAAAGGCAGGGGGCGGTGAGCAGTACTTC
>.|TRBV19|.|TRBJ2-7
CASSPGNLYEQYF
TGTGCCAGTAGTCCCGGGAATCTCTACGAGCAGTACTTC
>few|TRBV5-1|.|TRBJ1-2
CASSLAGQDGYTF
TGCGCCAGCAGCTTGGCCGGCCAGGATGGCTACACCTTC
>.|TRBV5-1|TRBD1|TRBJ1-1
CASRPTGGSGAFF
TGCGCCAGCAGGCCCACAGGGGGCTCAGGAGCTTTCTTT
>many|TRBV12-3/TRBV12-4|.|TRBJ1-1
CASSNREMNTEAFF
TGTGCCAGCAGCAACCGAGAGATGAACACTGAAGCTTTCTTT
>.|TRBV7-9|.|TRBJ2-1
CASSLDPGLDEQFF
TGTGCCAGCAGCTTAGATCCTGGGTTGGATGAGCAGTTCTTC
>few|TRBV2|.|TRBJ2-1
CASSEVNRGNEQFF
TGTGCCAGCAGTGAAGTCAACCGAGGAAATGAGCAGTTCTTC
>many|TRBV12-3/TRBV12-4|.|TRBJ1-1
CASSLTGTQGMNTEAFF
TGTGCCAGCAGTTTGACCGGGACCCAAGGGATGAACACTGAAGCTTTCTTT